These 11 T cell receptor beta chains originate from one sample sequenced in a study of cytomegalovirus exposure and HLA in healthy donors. PCR amplification relied on 60 Vbeta primers (plus 13 Jbeta primers). Sequencing used immunoSEQ multiplex PCR; TCRdb keeps in-frame clones, though not all of them. The data show 150,000 to 200,000 clones, around 70% seen once. Sequenced sample: PBMCs. The source is a man between 18 and 29 years old in good health and CMV-seropositive.

This clone showed up just a few times. This sequence joins TRBV11-2 and TRBJ1-2; 9 bases line up with TRBD1. Germline trimming cut 0 bases from V and 8 bases from J; bases unmatched to any gene: 7. The CDR3 totals 15 residues. CDR1 is SGHAT, CDR2 FQNNGV, per germline. The CDR3 coding sequence is TGTGCCAGCAGCTTAGATCCGGGACAGGGCATCGGCTACACCTTC. It specifies CASSLDPGQGIGYTF.

The rearrangement uses TRBV6-1 and TRBJ2-4, with D tentatively TRBD1 (5 bases). CDR3 length: 13 residues. V was pared by 2 bases and J by 7 bases, with 9 bases between. Looked up from germline, CDR1 is MNHNS and CDR2 is SASEGT. CDR3 bases: TGTGCCAGCAGTGAACAGGGTTGGAACATTCAGTACTTC. It encodes CASSEQGWNIQYF.

The V call is TRBV27, the J call TRBJ2-3; 8 bases line up with TRBD1. The V and J ends lost 2 bases and 6 bases, in that order; junction bases with no gene match: 7. This CDR3 contains 15 residues. Germline loops: CDR1 MNHEY, CDR2 SMNVEV (reference sequence). The CDR3 DNA follows: TGTGCCAGCAGTTTAGCTGGACAGGGTGGGGATACGCAGTATTTT. It codes for CASSLAGQGGDTQYF.

The genes are TRBV29-1 and TRBJ2-2; 7 nucleotides align to TRBD2. Looked up from germline, CDR1 is SQVTM and CDR2 is ANQGSEA. The CDR3 loop spans 17 amino acids. The trim removed 5 bases at V and 5 bases at J, leaving 17 bases unmatched. CDR3 residues: CSVWEGQVHPSTGELFF. CDR3 DNA: TGCAGCGTTTGGGAGGGCCAGGTCCACCCTTCGACCGGGGAGCTGTTTTTT.

J is TRBJ1-4 and V is TRBV2; a weak D match, TRBD1 (5 bases). Trimming shortened V by 0 bases and J by 7 bases, and 12 bases separated the two germline ends. CDR1 and CDR2 from the germline V gene are SNHLY and FYNNEI. This CDR3 is built from 15 residues. CDR3 region: CASSEAQGSAEKLFF. CDR3 sequence (DNA): TGTGCCAGCAGTGAAGCGCAGGGCAGTGCTGAAAAACTGTTTTTT.

This clone appeared a few times. This chain uses TRBV11-2 with TRBJ2-3, with 9 nucleotides matching TRBD2. Germline CDR1 and CDR2: SGHAT and FQNNGV. Trimming removed 3 bases from V and 0 bases from J; junction bases left unmatched: 4. The CDR3 is 16 amino acids. CDR3 in DNA: TGTGCCAGCAGCTTGACTAGCGGCACTAGCACAGATACGCAGTATTTT. Its protein is CASSLTSGTSTDTQYF.

The chain employs TRBV6-1 and TRBJ1-1; a possible D gene is TRBD1 (6 bases). This CDR3 region has 14 residues. With 2 bases removed from V and 1 base from J, the gap between germline ends came to 8 bases. CDR1 MNHNS and CDR2 SASEGT come from the germline V gene. CDR3 nucleotides: TGTGCCAGCAGTGAACAACAGGGGAACACTGAAGCTTTCTTT. Its translation is CASSEQQGNTEAFF.

In DNA form, the CDR3 reads TGCGCCAGCAGCTTAGGTCCAGCGGGCACCAGGAATGAGCAGTTCTTC. Encoded protein: CASSLGPAGTRNEQFF. The chain has TRBV5-1 and TRBJ2-1; D is perhaps TRBD2 (6 bases). The germline V gene encodes CDR1 SGHRS and CDR2 YFSETQ. V was pared by 2 bases and J by 7 bases, with 19 bases between. The CDR3 runs to 16 residues.

The chain links TRBV4-1 to TRBJ2-1; D is ambiguous. The germline gives CDR1 MGHRA, CDR2 YSYEKL. The CDR3 runs 16 residues. V was cut by 0 bases and J by 0 bases, with 9 bases left in between. The CDR3 region has the DNA TGCGCCAGCAGCCAAGACGAACAGAACTCCTACAATGAGCAGTTCTTC. Protein sequence: CASSQDEQNSYNEQFF.

In its sample, this clone was seen a few times. The V gene is TRBV11-3, the J gene TRBJ2-1, with TRBD2 matching 10 bases. CDR3 length equals 15 residues. Germline V lookup: CDR1 SGHNT, CDR2 YENEEA. V shed 1 base and J 9 bases; nucleotides not matched to a gene: 6. CDR3 bases: TGTGCCAGCAGCTTAGCCAGCGGGAGGGCCAGTGAGCAGTTCTTC. Encoded protein: CASSLASGRASEQFF.

This clone was seen more than once but under ten times. This chain links TRBV15 with TRBJ2-6; 10 bases agree with TRBD2. Germline-derived CDR1 and CDR2 are LNHNV and YYDKDF (reference sequence). V shed 4 bases and J 1 base; nucleotides not matched to a gene: 7. The CDR3 extends over 18 amino acids. The CDR3 sequence is CATSTRLAGKSGANVLTF. The CDR3 nucleotides are TGTGCCACCAGCACCAGACTAGCGGGCAAATCTGGGGCCAACGTCCTGACTTTC.